This T cell receptor beta chain is drawn from a study of cytomegalovirus exposure and HLA in healthy donors. This clone was picked up a small number of times. Germline assignment: CDR1 GTSNPN and CDR2 SVGIG (reference sequence). The CDR3 has 16 amino acids. V was clipped by 2 bases and J by 5 bases; unmatched bases: 9. The PCR was carried out with 60 Vbeta primers and 13 Jbeta primers. The table came from immunoSEQ multiplex PCR; TCRdb's copy has only in-frame clones and leaves some out. Of 150,000 to 200,000 clones in the sample, around 78% were seen once. This sequence was found in a young man in good health and CMV-seronegative. The V gene is TRBV30, the J gene TRBJ2-5; TRBD2 matches at 12 bases. Sequencing was carried out using PBMCs. The CDR3 spells CAWSFLLAGGCETQYF. DNA for the CDR3: TGTGCCTGGAGTTTCCTACTAGCGGGAGGTTGTGAGACCCAGTACTTC.